This T cell receptor (beta chain) was found in a study of CD8 T cells in Susac syndrome. RNA amounts of about 0.45 to 1 ug underwent reverse transcription with random hexamers. Amplification of the TCR beta CDR3 was carried out by immunoSEQ multiplex PCR, which spanned a total of 54 Vbeta and 13 Jbeta segments. TCRdb reprocessed the immunoSEQ multiplex PCR reads via MiXCR and lists one record per CDR3 protein. The sample comprises approximately 110,000 distinct CDR3 sequences, about 96% of which are singletons, and 0.09% to 0.1% rests with the top ten. The germline CDR1 and CDR2 sequences are SGHDN and FVKESK. The CDR3 is 13 residues long. Trimming removed 0 bases at V and 5 bases at J, with 7 bases between. Negative isolation yielded CD8+ and CD4+ T cells; FACS enriched TEMRA cells.

The chain carries TRBV14 and TRBJ2-5; no clear D. The source of this sequence is a human donor in good health. The sample comprised CD4+ T cells from PBMCs. The CDR3 here is CASSQDQRETQYF. Written as DNA, the CDR3 is TGTGCCAGCAGCCAAGATCAGCGCGAGACCCAGTACTTC.